What follows are 26 T cell receptor beta chains derived from one specimen sequenced in a study of OX40 agonist ivuxolimab in advanced cancers. Sequenced by immunoSEQ multiplex PCR; TCRdb stores in-frame clones only, minus some. The data contain about 93,000 clones, about 90% of them singletons. Sample: CD4+ or CD8+ T cells sorted from blood, taken in a trial of the OX40 agonist ivuxolimab. The source is an adult with an advanced solid tumor such as melanoma, head and neck, liver or kidney cancer.

The chain couples TRBV14 to TRBJ2-1; TRBD2 matches at 8 bases. V trimming: 8 bases; J trimming: 12 bases; junction bases outside the gene matches: 6. This CDR3 spans 11 amino acids. Germline assignment: CDR1 SGHDN and CDR2 FVKESK. This CDR3 reads CASSRAGGQFF. CDR3 coding DNA: TGTGCCAGCTCCCGGGCGGGAGGGCAGTTCTTC. Based on the CDR3 plus reference TRBV14 and TRBJ2-1, the full variable domain is EAGVTQFPSHSVIEKGQTVTLRCDPISGHDNLYWYRRVMGKEIKFLLHFVKESKQDESGMPNNRFLAERTGGTYSTLKVQPAELEDSGVYFCASSRAGGQFFGPGTRLTVL.

The gene calls are TRBV11-2 and TRBJ1-2; D gene uncertain. The CDR3 totals 14 residues. Germline-derived CDR1 and CDR2 are SGHAT and FQNNGV. The V and J ends lost 0 bases and 4 bases respectively, with 9 bases between them. The CDR3 DNA follows: TGTGCCAGCAGCTTAGATAGTTCCAGCTATGGCTACACCTTC. Translated: CASSLDSSSYGYTF.

The chain links TRBV10-3 to TRBJ1-1, with D possibly TRBD1 on 5 matching bases. This CDR3 has 14 residues. Germline V gene sequence: CDR1 ENHRY, CDR2 SYGVKD. Trimming took 11 bases from V and 3 from J, leaving 19 bases between them. This CDR3 reads CAGHSGGTDTEAFF. The CDR3 DNA reads TGTGCCGGACACTCCGGGGGAACGGACACTGAAGCTTTCTTT.

The chain carries TRBV5-1 and TRBJ1-6; 9 nucleotides agree with TRBD1. CDR3 length: 16 amino acids. The ends lost 3 bases at V and 6 bases at J; junction bases unmatched: 7. Germline CDR1 reads SGHRS; CDR2 reads YFSETQ. The CDR3 spells CASSSQDRGGNSPLHF. The CDR3, as DNA: TGCGCCAGCAGCTCACAGGACAGGGGAGGTAATTCACCCCTCCACTTT.

About this clone itself: The sample contains more than one DNA sequence encoding this CDR3. The chain joins TRBV30 to TRBJ1-2, with TRBD1 as a possible D gene (5 bases). CDR1 is GTSNPN, CDR2 SVGIG, per germline (reference sequence). The CDR3 is 13 residues long. Trimming left V 3 bases short and J 8 bases short, with 16 bases between. The CDR3 DNA follows: TGTGCCTGGAGGGGTGCGGGGTCAGGGGGCTACACCTTC. It codes for CAWRGAGSGGYTF.

The chain carries TRBV5-6 and TRBJ2-7; TRBD1 aligns across 8 bases. Germline lookup yields CDR1 SGHDT and CDR2 YYEEEE. V lost 2 bases, J lost 5 bases, and 3 bases stayed unmatched. CDR3 length equals 13 residues. In nucleotides, the CDR3 is TGTGCCAGCAGCTTTGACAGGGGCCACGAGCAGTACTTC. Amino acids: CASSFDRGHEQYF.

V usage is TRBV7-8 and J usage is TRBJ2-7, with D unresolved. CDR1 SGHVS and CDR2 FQNEAQ come from the germline V gene. This CDR3 region has 14 residues. Trimming cost V 1 base and J 12 bases, with 19 bases left between them. CDR3 in DNA: TGTGCCAGCAGCTTAGACAAAGTAACTGCCGTTCTGTACTTC. Protein: CASSLDKVTAVLYF.

Points on this clone: Additional DNA sequences in this sample encode the identical CDR3. The rearrangement joins TRBV6-5 to TRBJ1-1, with D uncertain. There are 13 residues in the CDR3. Germline V gene sequence: CDR1 MNHEY, CDR2 SVGAGI. Trimming removed 2 bases from V and 2 bases from J, with 6 bases in between. Written as DNA, the CDR3 is TGTGCCAGCAGTTACGATGGAAACACTGAAGCTTTCTTT. Its translation: CASSYDGNTEAFF.

This clone appeared a few times. The chain links TRBV7-3 to TRBJ2-3; 10 nucleotides line up with TRBD2. V lost 4 bases, J lost 13 bases, and 8 bases stayed unmatched. This CDR3 has 13 residues. Germline assignment: CDR1 SGHTA and CDR2 FQGTGA. The CDR3 here is CASSSRPSGSEYF. The CDR3 DNA reads TGTGCCAGCAGCTCTAGACCTAGCGGGAGTGAGTATTTT.

J is TRBJ2-5 and V is TRBV7-3; 8 positions agree with TRBD1. With 5 bases clipped from V and 4 bases from J, the junction kept 9 bases outside the gene matches. The CDR3 contains 15 residues. Per germline, CDR1 SGHTA and CDR2 FQGTGA. CDR3 sequence: CASSGTGVAGETQYF. In DNA form, the CDR3 reads TGTGCCAGCAGCGGGACAGGAGTGGCCGGAGAGACCCAGTACTTC.

The V and J genes are TRBV11-2 and TRBJ1-6; D not resolved. This CDR3 contains 12 residues. Trimming cost V 5 bases and J 9 bases, with 8 bases left between them. CDR1 and CDR2 from the germline V gene are SGHAT and FQNNGV. In DNA form, the CDR3 reads TGTGCCAGCAGCCGGGAGTCTTCACCCCTCCACTTT. It is translated as CASSRESSPLHF.

This clone was seen only a few times. This chain connects TRBV19 to TRBJ1-5, with no clear D. The CDR3 totals 11 residues. Trimming took 4 bases from V and 5 from J, leaving 3 bases between them. Germline CDR1 LNHDA, CDR2 SQIVND (reference sequence). CDR3 in DNA: TGTGCCAGTAGTAAGGATCAGCCCCAGCATTTT. Its translation is CASSKDQPQHF.

The V and J genes are TRBV5-6 and TRBJ2-7, with D possibly matching TRBD1 (6 bases). The CDR3 is made up of 15 amino acids. Trimming took off 1 base at V and 6 bases at J, with 17 bases between the two ends. Germline V gene lookup returns CDR1 SGHDT and CDR2 YYEEEE. The CDR3 spells CASSLSYRESGEQYF. The CDR3 DNA sequence: TGTGCCAGCAGCTTGTCGTACAGGGAATCGGGCGAGCAGTACTTC. Full variable domain (remainder filled in from reference TRBV5-6 and TRBJ2-7): DAGVTQSPTHLIKTRGQQVTLRCSPKSGHDTVSWYQQALGQGPQFIFQYYEEEERQRGNFPDRFSGHQFPNYSSELNVNALLLGDSALYLCASSLSYRESGEQYFGPGTRLTVT.

The chain couples TRBV6-6 to TRBJ2-5; 8 bases are a match to TRBD2. V lost 6 bases and J lost 1; bases outside the gene matches: 4. This CDR3 spans 14 amino acids. CDR1 is MNHNY, CDR2 SVGAGI, per germline (reference sequence). The DNA for the CDR3 is TGTGCCAGCAGCCGGGGGGGACCCCAAGAGACCCAGTACTTC. Protein: CASSRGGPQETQYF.

The genes are TRBV25-1 and TRBJ1-1; D might be TRBD1 (5 bases). Trimming left V 0 bases short and J 8 bases short, with 10 bases between. Germline loops: CDR1 MGHDK, CDR2 SYGVNS. The CDR3 has 13 residues. The CDR3 protein is CASSEYFQGEAFF. As DNA, the CDR3 is TGTGCCAGCAGTGAATATTTTCAGGGAGAAGCTTTCTTT.

The rearrangement joins TRBV5-1 to TRBJ2-5; D unclear. CDR1 and CDR2 from the germline V gene are SGHRS and YFSETQ. V shed 1 base and J shed 3 bases, with 10 bases lying between them. This CDR3 has 14 residues. The CDR3 spells CASSLTSQKETQYF. The CDR3 DNA follows: TGCGCCAGCAGCTTGACATCACAGAAAGAGACCCAGTACTTC.

This clone has a handful of counts. V gene TRBV21-1 combines with J gene TRBJ1-2; TRBD1 is taken as the D call from the table, unchecked against the DNA. TRBV21-1 is labeled a pseudogene. The length of the CDR3 is 9 residues. The CDR3 DNA reads TGTGCCAGTAGGGGTGGCTACACCTTC. It translates to CASRGGYTF.

The chain joins TRBV7-8 to TRBJ2-3; TRBD2 matches 7 bases. The V gene's germline CDR1 is SGHVS and CDR2 FQNEAQ. After removal of 5 bases from V and 1 base from J, the junction contained 3 bases not matched to a gene. The CDR3 is made up of 14 amino acids. The CDR3 sequence is CASSRTSGTDTQYF. In DNA, the CDR3 is TGTGCCAGCAGCCGTACTAGCGGCACAGATACGCAGTATTTT.

The rearrangement uses TRBV2 and TRBJ1-4; D is perhaps TRBD1 (5 bases). V shed 6 bases and J shed 3 bases, with 14 bases lying between them. This CDR3 contains 15 residues. From germline, CDR1 is SNHLY and CDR2 FYNNEI. The CDR3 is CASSRGGFANEKLFF. CDR3 sequence (DNA): TGTGCCAGCAGCCGTGGGGGTTTCGCTAATGAAAAACTGTTTTTT.

The V call is TRBV5-1, the J call TRBJ1-1; a possible D gene is TRBD1 (5 bases). CDR3 size: 13 residues. Germline loops: CDR1 SGHRS, CDR2 YFSETQ. The V end lost 4 bases, the J end lost 6 bases, and 13 bases lay between the germline ends. The CDR3 coding sequence is TGCGCCAGCAGCCTCCTGACAGATTCTGAAGCTTTCTTT. Translation gives CASSLLTDSEAFF.

The CDR3 is CASSPLQVRSSPLHF. The CDR3 DNA reads TGTGCCAGCAGTCCCTTGCAGGTGCGGTCTTCACCCCTCCACTTT. The gene calls are TRBV5-4 and TRBJ1-6; D unresolved. Germline values: CDR1 SGHNT, CDR2 YYREEE (reference sequence). This CDR3 contains 15 residues. Trimming shortened V by 5 bases and J by 9 bases, and 18 bases separated the two germline ends.

The rearrangement uses TRBV5-1 and TRBJ2-3; D may be TRBD1 (5 bases). Germline V CDR1 and CDR2: SGHRS, YFSETQ. V lost 5 bases, J lost 0 bases, and 10 bases lay in between. CDR3 length: 14 amino acids. CDR3 amino acids: CASRSGLSTDTQYF. Written as DNA, the CDR3 is TGCGCCAGCAGGTCAGGGTTAAGCACAGATACGCAGTATTTT.

The chain combines TRBV9 with TRBJ1-3; possibly TRBD1 for D (6 bases). The CDR3 length is 19 residues. Germline lookup yields CDR1 SGDLS and CDR2 YYNGEE. The germline V and J ends were trimmed by 0 bases and 0 bases, with 19 bases remaining between them. The CDR3 spells CASSVGTGTPSLSGNTIYF. For the CDR3, the DNA is TGTGCCAGCAGCGTAGGCACAGGGACGCCCTCTCTCTCTGGAAACACCATATATTTT.

This clone was recorded once. The rearrangement joins TRBV7-8 to TRBJ1-2, with a tentative D call TRBD1 (6 bases). Germline V CDR1 and CDR2: SGHVS, FQNEAQ. V gave up 5 bases and J gave up 4 bases, with 23 bases separating them. The CDR3 is 17 amino acids. The CDR3 bases are TGTGCCAGCAGCACGCGCGTACAGGGCCCTAGGGGCTATGGCTACACCTTC. Its translation is CASSTRVQGPRGYGYTF.

The chain couples TRBV10-3 to TRBJ2-5; the match to TRBD1 covers 10 bases. With V trimmed by 5 bases and J by 4 bases, 10 bases remained unmatched. Per germline, CDR1 ENHRY and CDR2 SYGVKD. The CDR3 spans 16 residues. The CDR3 bases are TGTGCCATCAGTTCATTACCGGGACAGGGGCGAGAGACCCAGTACTTC. It specifies CAISSLPGQGRETQYF.

The gene calls are TRBV10-3 and TRBJ2-7; 10 bases are a match to TRBD1. Germline V gives CDR1 ENHRY, CDR2 SYGVKD. J gave up 5 bases and V 6 bases, and 7 bases lay outside the gene matches. CDR3 size: 14 residues. CDR3 loop: CAIRTTGGLDEQYF. CDR3 nucleotide sequence: TGTGCCATCAGGACGACAGGGGGCTTGGACGAGCAGTACTTC.